The 4 T cell receptor beta chains presented below share a single source sample, sequenced in a study of blood T cells in healthy people across ages. The second PCR ran about 6 to 12 cycles with a sample-barcoded 5' primer and J-beta primers. In TCRdb, the 5' RACE reads were re-called with MiXCR into one record per CDR3 protein. The sample comprises around 1,600,000 distinct CDR3 sequences, 40% to 45% of which are singletons, and under 5% rests with the top ten. Sequences were obtained from blood. The receptors were sampled from a woman between 18 and 29 years old in good health.

This clonotype was recorded only once. The V call is TRBV27, the J call TRBJ1-1; TRBD1 aligns across 12 bases. Germline V lookup: CDR1 MNHEY, CDR2 SMNVEV (reference sequence). The trim removed 6 bases at V and 7 bases at J, leaving 12 bases unmatched. The CDR3 is 16 residues long. The CDR3 region is CASSRNRDRGQGEAFF. CDR3 in DNA: TGTGCCAGCAGCCGAAATCGGGACAGGGGGCAGGGTGAAGCTTTCTTT.

The rearrangement joins TRBV29-1 to TRBJ1-1; 7 positions match TRBD1. V shed 1 base, J shed 1 base, and the junction held 9 bases outside the gene matches. Germline V gives CDR1 SQVTM, CDR2 ANQGSEA. The CDR3 runs to 16 residues. DNA of the CDR3: TGCAGCGTTGAAGGACAGGGTGGGGCGTGGAACACTGAAGCTTTCTTT. Amino acid sequence: CSVEGQGGAWNTEAFF. The full variable domain, with the rest looked up from reference TRBV29-1 and TRBJ1-1, is SAVISQKPSRDICQRGTSLTIQCQVDSQVTMMFWYRQQPGQSLTLIATANQGSEATYESGFVIDKFPISRPNLTFSTLTVSNMSPEDSSIYLCSVEGQGGAWNTEAFFGQGTRLTVV.

The J gene is TRBJ2-1, the V gene TRBV18; TRBD2 matches 9 bases. The junction had 12 bases not matched to a gene; V was cut back by 3 bases and J by 9 bases. This CDR3 has 16 residues. CDR1 and CDR2 (germline): KGHSH, LQKENI. The CDR3 loop is CASSPSSGGLYSEQFF. The CDR3 DNA reads as TGTGCCAGCTCACCCTCGAGCGGGGGGCTATATTCTGAGCAGTTCTTC.

This clonotype was counted a few times. The CDR3 sequence: CASSQAVGNTEAFF. CDR3 nucleotides: TGCGCCAGCAGCCAAGCGGTGGGGAACACTGAAGCTTTCTTT. The chain links TRBV4-3 to TRBJ1-1, with D unclear. CDR3 size: 14 residues. Germline V gene lookup returns CDR1 LGHNA and CDR2 YSLEER. Between the trimmed V and J ends, which lost 1 base and 1 base, there was a span of 7 bases.